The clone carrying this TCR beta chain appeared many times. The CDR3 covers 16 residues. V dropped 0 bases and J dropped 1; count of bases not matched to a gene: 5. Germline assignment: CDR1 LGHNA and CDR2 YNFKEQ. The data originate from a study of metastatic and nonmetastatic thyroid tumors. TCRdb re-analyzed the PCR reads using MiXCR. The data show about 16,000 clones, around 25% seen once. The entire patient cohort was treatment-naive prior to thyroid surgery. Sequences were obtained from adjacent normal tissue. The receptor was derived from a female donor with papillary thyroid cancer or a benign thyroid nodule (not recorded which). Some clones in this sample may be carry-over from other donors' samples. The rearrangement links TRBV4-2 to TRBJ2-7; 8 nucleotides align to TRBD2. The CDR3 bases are TGTGCCAGCAGCCAAGATTTCCCGGGAGGGTCCTACGAGCAGTACTTC. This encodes CASSQDFPGGSYEQYF.